These T cell receptor beta chains were read from a single sample in a study of shared clonotypes between healthy human individuals. Produced via immunoSEQ multiplex PCR; TCRdb's table is partial and in-frame only. The profile shows 1.5 million to 2.5 million clones, about 94% of them singletons. Material for sequencing was naive CD8+ T cells sorted from blood. The receptor source for this set is a young man in good health. The CDR3 runs from the conserved cysteine through the conserved F or W. Fields, in order: CDR3 length, clone size, J gene, V gene, D gene, CDR3 DNA, CDR3 protein. A D gene is named only where the DNA matches it firmly. Only part of the rows carry a size: once, few, many, or a class if the clone is expanded.

CDR3 length: 14; clone size: NA; J gene: TRBJ2-5; V gene: TRBV6-1; D gene: NA; CDR3 DNA: TGTGCCAGCAGTGAATCGAAGGGGCTGAAGACCCAGTACTTC; CDR3 protein: CASSESKGLKTQYF
CDR3 length: 13; clone size: NA; J gene: TRBJ1-1; V gene: TRBV5-1; D gene: TRBD1; CDR3 DNA: TGCGCCAGAACTGGGACAGGGAACACTGAAGCTTTCTTT; CDR3 protein: CARTGTGNTEAFF
CDR3 length: 13; clone size: NA; J gene: TRBJ2-1; V gene: TRBV27; D gene: TRBD2; CDR3 DNA: TGTGCCAGCAGTTTAACGGGAGGGTATGAGCAGTTCTTC; CDR3 protein: CASSLTGGYEQFF
CDR3 length: 13; clone size: NA; J gene: TRBJ2-7; V gene: TRBV6-1; D gene: NA; CDR3 DNA: TGTGCCACCCAGCTCAGGCTTTCATACGAGCAGTACTTC; CDR3 protein: CATQLRLSYEQYF
CDR3 length: 11; clone size: NA; J gene: TRBJ1-2; V gene: TRBV7-5; D gene: NA; CDR3 DNA: TGTGCCCAGAAGCAACCGCCCTGGCCTACCTTC; CDR3 protein: CAQKQPPWPTF
CDR3 length: 16; clone size: NA; J gene: TRBJ2-7; V gene: TRBV7-2; D gene: TRBD2; CDR3 DNA: TGTGCCAGCAGCTCGGGACTAGCGGGGACCGCCCACGAGCAGTACTTC; CDR3 protein: CASSSGLAGTAHEQYF
CDR3 length: 15; clone size: NA; J gene: TRBJ2-1; V gene: TRBV6-1; D gene: TRBD2; CDR3 DNA: TGTGCCAGCAATTTCCTAGCGGGGAGCGACAATGAGCAGTTCTTC; CDR3 protein: CASNFLAGSDNEQFF
CDR3 length: 17; clone size: NA; J gene: TRBJ1-2; V gene: TRBV14; D gene: TRBD1; CDR3 DNA: TGTGCCAGCAGCGGGGGGACAGGGGTCCTTTTGAACTATGGCTACACCTTC; CDR3 protein: CASSGGTGVLLNYGYTF
CDR3 length: 11; clone size: NA; J gene: TRBJ2-2; V gene: TRBV6-6; D gene: NA; CDR3 DNA: TGTGCCAGCACGTCGACCGGGGAGCTGTTTTTT; CDR3 protein: CASTSTGELFF
CDR3 length: 15; clone size: NA; J gene: TRBJ2-4; V gene: TRBV27; D gene: NA; CDR3 DNA: TGTGCCAGCAGTTTGGCAGGGGTAGCCAAAAACATTCAGTACTTC; CDR3 protein: CASSLAGVAKNIQYF
CDR3 length: 15; clone size: once; J gene: TRBJ1-2; V gene: TRBV11-2; D gene: NA; CDR3 DNA: TGTGCCAGCAGCTTAGATAAGTACAGAAACTATGGCTACACCTTC; CDR3 protein: CASSLDKYRNYGYTF
CDR3 length: 14; clone size: NA; J gene: TRBJ2-1; V gene: TRBV25-1; D gene: NA; CDR3 DNA: TGTGCCAGCAGTGAAGGTTCCAGGGTCAATGAGCAGTTCTTC; CDR3 protein: CASSEGSRVNEQFF
CDR3 length: 13; clone size: NA; J gene: TRBJ2-7; V gene: TRBV5-6; D gene: NA; CDR3 DNA: TGTGCCAGCAGCTTGACGGGGGACTACGAGCAGTACTTC; CDR3 protein: CASSLTGDYEQYF
CDR3 length: 18; clone size: NA; J gene: TRBJ2-7; V gene: TRBV4-1; D gene: NA; CDR3 DNA: TGCGCCAGCAGCCAAGCGGCCACCGGGCTGGAATATTCCTACGAGCAGTACTTC; CDR3 protein: CASSQAATGLEYSYEQYF
CDR3 length: 15; clone size: NA; J gene: TRBJ2-7; V gene: TRBV7-9; D gene: TRBD1; CDR3 DNA: TGTGCCAGCAGCTTAGGGGGGACAGGACACTACGAGCAGTACTTC; CDR3 protein: CASSLGGTGHYEQYF
CDR3 length: 17; clone size: NA; J gene: TRBJ2-1; V gene: TRBV13; D gene: TRBD2; CDR3 DNA: TGTGCCAGCAGCCCTCGGGGTAGCGGGGGCCCCTACAATGAGCAGTTCTTC; CDR3 protein: CASSPRGSGGPYNEQFF
CDR3 length: 14; clone size: NA; J gene: TRBJ1-1; V gene: TRBV7-9; D gene: NA; CDR3 DNA: TGTGCCAGCAGCCCACCGGGTGTTAGCACTGAAGCTTTCTTT; CDR3 protein: CASSPPGVSTEAFF
CDR3 length: 13; clone size: once; J gene: TRBJ2-2; V gene: TRBV27; D gene: NA; CDR3 DNA: TGTGCCAGCAGTTTAAGCCACACCGGGGAGCTGTTTTTT; CDR3 protein: CASSLSHTGELFF
CDR3 length: 13; clone size: once; J gene: TRBJ2-7; V gene: TRBV30; D gene: NA; CDR3 DNA: TGTGCCTGGGCGATTGACAGGTACTACGAGCAGTACTTC; CDR3 protein: CAWAIDRYYEQYF
CDR3 length: 16; clone size: NA; J gene: TRBJ2-1; V gene: TRBV9; D gene: TRBD2; CDR3 DNA: TGTGCCAGCAGCGGAACTAGCGGGAGGTCCTACAATGAGCAGTTCTTC; CDR3 protein: CASSGTSGRSYNEQFF
CDR3 length: 16; clone size: NA; J gene: TRBJ1-4; V gene: TRBV14; D gene: NA; CDR3 DNA: TGTGCCAGCAGCCCTAAGACCCTAGGGCCTAATGAAAAACTGTTTTTT; CDR3 protein: CASSPKTLGPNEKLFF
CDR3 length: 14; clone size: NA; J gene: TRBJ1-4; V gene: TRBV28; D gene: NA; CDR3 DNA: TGTGCCAGCAGTTTAGCGGGGGTTAATGAAAAACTGTTTTTT; CDR3 protein: CASSLAGVNEKLFF
CDR3 length: 16; clone size: NA; J gene: TRBJ1-5; V gene: TRBV7-8; D gene: NA; CDR3 DNA: TGTGCCAGCAGCTCCATCGACCACAAGAGAGATCAGCCCCAGCATTTT; CDR3 protein: CASSSIDHKRDQPQHF
CDR3 length: 15; clone size: NA; J gene: TRBJ2-7; V gene: TRBV9; D gene: TRBD2; CDR3 DNA: TGTGCCAGCAGCGTGGGGACTAGCGACGGAGACGAGCAGTACTTC; CDR3 protein: CASSVGTSDGDEQYF
CDR3 length: 13; clone size: NA; J gene: TRBJ2-7; V gene: TRBV28; D gene: TRBD1; CDR3 DNA: TGTGCCAGCAGTTTTCGACAGGGGTCCGAGCAGTACTTC; CDR3 protein: CASSFRQGSEQYF
CDR3 length: 15; clone size: NA; J gene: TRBJ2-1; V gene: TRBV27; D gene: TRBD2; CDR3 DNA: TGTGCCAGCAGTTTAGGCGGTAGCGGGTACAATGAGCAGTTCTTC; CDR3 protein: CASSLGGSGYNEQFF
CDR3 length: 14; clone size: NA; J gene: TRBJ2-7; V gene: TRBV4-1; D gene: TRBD1; CDR3 DNA: TGCGCCAGCAGCCTTGACAGGGGGCTCTACGAGCAGTACTTC; CDR3 protein: CASSLDRGLYEQYF
CDR3 length: 16; clone size: NA; J gene: TRBJ1-3; V gene: TRBV4-1; D gene: NA; CDR3 DNA: TGCGCCAGCAGCCAAGAGGCTACAGACTCTGGAAACACCATATATTTT; CDR3 protein: CASSQEATDSGNTIYF
CDR3 length: 16; clone size: NA; J gene: TRBJ2-3; V gene: TRBV7-9; D gene: TRBD2; CDR3 DNA: TGTGCCAGCAGTCACTGGACTAGCGGGGGTACAGATACGCAGTATTTT; CDR3 protein: CASSHWTSGGTDTQYF
CDR3 length: 15; clone size: once; J gene: TRBJ2-7; V gene: TRBV9; D gene: TRBD2; CDR3 DNA: TGTGCCAGCAGCGCCGGGACTAGCGGACCTACTGAGCAGTACTTC; CDR3 protein: CASSAGTSGPTEQYF
CDR3 length: 16; clone size: NA; J gene: TRBJ2-5; V gene: TRBV27; D gene: TRBD2; CDR3 DNA: TGTGCCAGCAGTCCTCGGCTAGCGGGGGACCAAGAGACCCAGTACTTC; CDR3 protein: CASSPRLAGDQETQYF